The next 10 T cell receptor beta chains were all read from a single sample in a study of blood T cell repertoires in COVID-19. The table came from immunoSEQ multiplex PCR; TCRdb's copy has only in-frame clones and leaves some out. The data hold 110,000 to 150,000 clones, with 75% to 90% observed a single time. Sequenced sample: peripheral blood. These receptors were taken from a woman aged 60-70 years with active COVID-19.

The V gene is TRBV4-2, the J gene TRBJ2-3, with D maybe TRBD2 (6 bases). Trimming took 4 bases from V and 6 from J, leaving 17 bases between them. The CDR3 runs to 15 residues. The V gene's germline CDR1 is LGHNA and CDR2 YNFKEQ. The CDR3 is CASSPLSLAGDTQYF. The CDR3 DNA reads as TGTGCCAGCAGCCCCCTTTCCCTCGCGGGGGATACGCAGTATTTT.

V and J are TRBV6-6 and TRBJ2-3; TRBD1 aligns across 8 bases. V was pared by 6 bases and J by 1 base, with 3 bases of the junction left unmatched. The CDR3 extends over 14 amino acids. The germline CDR1 and CDR2 sequences are MNHNY and SVGAGI (reference sequence). The CDR3 protein is CASSPGQGTDTQYF. DNA of the CDR3: TGTGCCAGCAGCCCGGGACAGGGCACAGATACGCAGTATTTT.

This clone showed up just once. The chain has TRBV7-2 and TRBJ2-7; D possibly corresponds to TRBD2 (5 bases). Germline V gene lookup returns CDR1 SGHTA and CDR2 FQGNSA. This CDR3 has 15 amino acids. Between the trimmed V and J ends, which lost 5 bases and 2 bases, there was a span of 16 bases. Written as DNA, the CDR3 is TGTGCCAGCAGCCAGGAAAGAGGGAAACCCTACGAGCAGTACTTC. This sequence encodes CASSQERGKPYEQYF.

The rearrangement links TRBV5-4 to TRBJ1-2; D is unresolved. With 4 bases removed from V and 5 bases from J, the gap between germline ends came to 6 bases. There are 11 residues in the CDR3. The germline V gene has CDR1 SGHNT and CDR2 YYREEE (reference sequence). CDR3 DNA: TGTGCCAGCAGCCACAGATATGGCTACACCTTC. Translated, it gives CASSHRYGYTF.

This chain uses TRBV7-3 with TRBJ2-5; TRBD1 matches 10 bases. The CDR3 spans 16 residues. Germline assignment: CDR1 SGHTA and CDR2 FQGTGA. Trimming took 1 base from V and 3 from J; bases not matched to a gene: 5. CDR3 region: CASSLRGDRGEETQYF. The CDR3 DNA is TGTGCCAGCAGCTTAAGGGGGGACAGGGGCGAAGAGACCCAGTACTTC.

The CDR3 DNA follows: TGTGCCAGCAGTCGAGGAGATACGCAGTATTTT. The encoded protein is CASSRGDTQYF. This rearrangement joins TRBV27 to TRBJ2-3, with D uncertain. Germline V gene sequence: CDR1 MNHEY, CDR2 SMNVEV (reference sequence). V lost 5 bases, J lost 5 bases, and 5 bases lay in between. The CDR3 is 11 amino acids.

This chain uses TRBV7-8 with TRBJ2-5; no definite D call. CDR1 and CDR2 (germline): SGHVS, FQNEAQ. This CDR3 has 12 amino acids. Trimming removed 5 bases at V and 6 bases at J, with 10 bases between. CDR3 bases: TGTGCCAGCAGCCTGAGTCTCAAGACCCAGTACTTC. This translates into CASSLSLKTQYF.

This rearrangement joins TRBV28 to TRBJ2-2, with 10 bases that match TRBD2. There are 15 residues in the CDR3. Unmatched junction bases numbered 3, after V lost 2 bases and J lost 6 bases. Germline V gene sequence: CDR1 MDHEN, CDR2 SYDVKM. Here the CDR3 DNA reads TGTGCCAGCAGTTTAAGCGGGAGGGCCGCCGGGGAGCTGTTTTTT. Translating gives CASSLSGRAAGELFF.

This chain uses TRBV7-9 with TRBJ1-5, with 8 nucleotides matching TRBD1. This CDR3 region has 14 residues. Losses at the gene ends were 5 bases for V and 6 bases for J; bases not matched to a gene: 6. Looked up from germline, CDR1 is SEHNR and CDR2 is FQNEAQ (reference sequence). The CDR3 here is CASSGQGAIQPQHF. The CDR3 DNA is TGTGCCAGCAGCGGTCAGGGGGCTATTCAGCCCCAGCATTTT.

This clone has only a few counts. This sequence joins TRBV5-4 and TRBJ2-2; weak D call: TRBD2 (6 bases). The germline V gene has CDR1 SGHNT and CDR2 YYREEE (reference sequence). CDR3 length: 15 amino acids. Trimming took 0 bases from V and 2 from J, leaving 8 bases between them. The CDR3 reads CASSLAGENTGELFF. The CDR3 coding sequence is TGTGCCAGCAGCTTGGCGGGAGAAAACACCGGGGAGCTGTTTTTT.